What follows are 3 T cell receptor beta chains derived from one specimen sequenced in a study of T cell repertoires in cytomegalovirus infection. TCRdb ran MiXCR on the reads and lists one entry per CDR3 protein. In the table there are roughly 100,000 distinct CDR3 sequences, 15% to 20% of which are singletons. The sequenced sample consisted of PBMCs. All receptors come from a human donor in good health (CMV status not recorded). Some clones in this sample may be carry-over from other donors' samples.

This clonotype has a count of ten or more. The chain joins TRBV28 to TRBJ1-1, with D possibly being TRBD1 (6 bases). This CDR3 has 15 amino acids. The V end lost 5 bases, the J end lost 5 bases, and 18 bases lay between the germline ends. Germline CDR1 MDHEN, CDR2 SYDVKM. The CDR3 DNA follows: TGTGCCAGCAGTCAGAGGGGGACGGAGGGAACTGAAGCTTTCTTT. Translation gives CASSQRGTEGTEAFF.

This clonotype was seen repeatedly, ten times or more. The rearrangement uses TRBV7-2 and TRBJ1-5; D not certain. This CDR3 spans 17 amino acids. CDR1 and CDR2 from the germline V gene are SGHTA and FQGNSA. The V and J ends lost 0 bases and 2 bases respectively, with 14 bases between them. In DNA, the CDR3 is TGTGCCAGCAGCTTAGCGTCCGGGTATCAGGGCAATCAGCCCCAGCATTTT. Translating it yields CASSLASGYQGNQPQHF.

Ten or more counts support this clonotype. V gene TRBV7-2 combines with J gene TRBJ1-4; weak D call: TRBD1 (5 bases). The CDR3 is made up of 15 amino acids. Looked up from germline, CDR1 is SGHTA and CDR2 is FQGNSA. The germline V and J ends were trimmed by 1 base and 8 bases, with 14 bases remaining between them. The CDR3 loop is CASSLVWGVKEKLFF. The CDR3 nucleotides read TGTGCCAGCAGCTTAGTTTGGGGGGTAAAGGAAAAACTGTTTTTT.